The next 6 T cell receptor beta chains were all read from a single sample in a study of blood T cell repertoires in COVID-19. The protocol was immunoSEQ multiplex PCR, while the TCRdb copy is restricted to in-frame clones and leaves out a portion. The sample holds approximately 190,000 clones, around 90% seen once. The sequenced sample was peripheral blood. The receptors were sampled from a man between 40 and 49 years old with active or convalescent COVID-19.

This clone was seen once. The chain is built from TRBV20-1 and TRBJ1-5; D is unresolved. Trimming shortened V by 3 bases and J by 7 bases, and 10 bases separated the two germline ends. Germline V lookup: CDR1 DFQATT, CDR2 SNEGSKA (reference sequence). This CDR3 spans 12 amino acids. The CDR3, as DNA: TGCAGTGCTAGTGCGGGGAGGCAGCCCCAGCATTTT. It specifies CSASAGRQPQHF.

The genes are TRBV27 and TRBJ2-7, with D possibly TRBD2 on 5 matching bases. In germline, CDR1 is MNHEY, CDR2 SMNVEV (reference sequence). The V end was cut by 4 bases, the J end by 2 bases, with 21 bases between. The CDR3 loop spans 17 amino acids. The CDR3 coding sequence is TGTGCCAGCAGTTCTAATGGACTCAAACTAATCCCCTACGAGCAGTACTTC. Protein sequence: CASSSNGLKLIPYEQYF.

The genes are TRBV10-3 and TRBJ1-5, with a weak D call TRBD1 (5 bases). Trimming took 0 bases from V and 6 from J, leaving 9 bases between them. The CDR3 totals 14 residues. The germline V gene encodes CDR1 ENHRY and CDR2 SYGVKD. This CDR3 reads CAISESRGGQPQHF. CDR3 coding DNA: TGTGCCATCAGTGAGTCTAGGGGAGGTCAGCCCCAGCATTTT.

J is TRBJ1-1 and V is TRBV29-1; 7 nucleotides align to TRBD1. The CDR3 is made up of 12 amino acids. V shed 4 bases and J 8 bases; nucleotides not matched to a gene: 7. Germline V lookup: CDR1 SQVTM, CDR2 ANQGSEA. CDR3 amino acids: CSVVGGTSEAFF. The CDR3 nucleotides are TGCAGCGTTGTAGGGGGCACGAGCGAAGCTTTCTTT.

V gene TRBV5-6 combines with J gene TRBJ1-6, with 9 bases that match TRBD1. CDR3 size: 16 residues. Germline lookup yields CDR1 SGHDT and CDR2 YYEEEE. V was pared by 4 bases and J by 1 base, with 3 bases of the junction left unmatched. This CDR3 is CASSAGTGSYNSPLHF. The DNA for the CDR3 is TGTGCCAGCAGCGCGGGGACAGGGTCCTATAATTCACCCCTCCACTTT.

The chain recombines TRBV7-9 with TRBJ1-4, with D possibly being TRBD1 (6 bases). The ends were cut back, 5 bases at V and 14 bases at J, with 15 bases in the middle. CDR1 SEHNR and CDR2 FQNEAQ come from the germline V gene (reference sequence). The CDR3 consists of 12 residues. Here the CDR3 reads CASSPRQDILFF. The CDR3 region has the DNA TGTGCCAGCAGCCCGAGACAGGATATTCTGTTTTTT.